This T cell receptor (beta chain) is drawn from a study of blood T cell repertoires in COVID-19 (dated by TCRdb to about 2020). Background for the entire study: Collaborator samples came from the United States, Italy and Spain and covered acute and convalescent phases of COVID-19. Sample metadata almost always included a de-identified subject ID, COVID-19 status, age in years and sex. Samples came from the ongoing ImmuneRACE study (first 160 participants) plus 1,254 subjects from 6 global collaborators. The dataset comprised deeply sampled blood TCRbeta repertoires from subjects exposed to, actively infected with, or recovered from COVID-19. The material from the prospective study consisted of cDNA or gDNA derived from T cells, B-cell-depleted T cells, or PBMCs. The repertoires were released in a freely available public database meant as a resource for research on the immune response to SARS-CoV-2. Where available, HLA class I and class II types were taken from metadata supplied by the sample provider and were not determined by assay-based typing.

Study-wide findings and limitations: How much clinical and demographic metadata was included differed by source and by participant, and the metadata was provided uncurated.

In the prospective study, participants were roughly 18 to 100 years old, resided in under 30 geographic areas of the United States, and were enrolled through a virtual design. Cohort assignment in the prospective study relied on participant-reported clinical history from a screening survey and a study questionnaire. ImmuneRACE Cohort 3 recovered participants were defined by two consecutive negative NP/OP PCR tests, healthcare professional clearance, or symptom resolution. Mobile phlebotomists in the prospective study collected whole blood, serum and a nasopharyngeal or oropharyngeal swab from every participant. Over a roughly 2-month period, participants in the prospective study had the option of providing additional blood draws and questionnaires. Before DNA extraction, blood samples from the prospective study were shipped at room temperature or frozen. The immunoSEQ Assay, a bias-controlled multiplex PCR, was used to amplify TCRbeta CDR3 regions from genomic DNA. The authors' analysis ran thus. The number of nucleated cells in each sample was estimated from the amplification of reference gene primers within the assay. To quantify the absolute abundance of each unique TCRbeta CDR3 rearrangement, sequence reads were collapsed and filtered. Productive Simpson clonality was computed per sample as the square root of Simpson's diversity index over productive rearrangements. The clones in this table, taken by TCRdb from immuneACCESS, are in-frame only. Not every clone is retained; where verified, under half of the shortfall comes from an unresolved V gene, and the cause of the rest is unknown. From that table come the V and J calls and clone size; the DNA was used to work out D and trimming. The sample profile shows 150,000 to 200,000 clones; 80% of them were found once. Together, the top ten hold around 3.2% of the sample.

CDR1 and CDR2 were assigned from the germline V gene (reference sequence) as LGHDT and YNNKEL. V loses 0 bases of germline sequence and J loses 4 bases, and the interval between the two ends is 11 bases. Counted from cysteine to phenylalanine, this CDR3 has 15 amino acids. CDR3 DNA only is kept here, 45 bases in frame from base 1. On this clone itself: Its antigen is currently not known. No base-level quality is on record; no much larger clone is a single base apart.

The rearrangement joined TRBV3-1 (or the pseudogene TRBV3-2) to TRBJ2-3, and possibly TRBD1, on 5 matching bases. The source material was PBMCs or T cells enriched from blood (not recorded which). This sequence originates from a woman aged 60-75 years who had recovered from COVID-19. The nucleotide sequence reads TGTGCCAGCAGCCAAGATCGCAGGGTTGCAGATACGCAGTATTTT. Its protein product is CASSQDRRVADTQYF.